The next 27 T cell receptor beta chains were all read from a single sample in a study of cytomegalovirus exposure and HLA in healthy donors. The PCR was carried out with 60 Vbeta primers and 13 Jbeta primers. Clones were sequenced by immunoSEQ multiplex PCR, and TCRdb holds only the in-frame ones, with some missing. The sample shows some 160,000 clones, approximately 84% of them seen only once. Material for sequencing was PBMCs. These receptors came from a male donor in good health and CMV-seropositive.

The genes are TRBV18 and TRBJ1-2, with a weak D call TRBD1 (5 bases). CDR1 and CDR2 from the germline V gene are KGHSH and LQKENI. Trimming removed 7 bases from V and 2 bases from J, with 17 bases in between. The CDR3 is 15 residues long. Here the CDR3 DNA reads TGTGCCAGCTTCCCCGGTCCAGGGCCCAACTATGGCTACACCTTC. It specifies CASFPGPGPNYGYTF.

This clone was seen a single time. This chain connects TRBV7-3 to TRBJ2-7; D is perhaps TRBD1 (6 bases). Between the trimmed V and J ends, which lost 4 bases and 5 bases, there was a span of 18 bases. Germline V lookup: CDR1 SGHTA, CDR2 FQGTGA. The CDR3 has 15 residues. The CDR3 region is CASSSLQGTFHEQYF. The CDR3 nucleotides are TGTGCCAGCAGCTCCCTACAGGGCACTTTCCACGAGCAGTACTTC.

The rearrangement uses TRBV28 and TRBJ1-2, with TRBD1 matching over 10 bases. Germline lookup yields CDR1 MDHEN and CDR2 SYDVKM. This CDR3 region has 16 residues. The junction had 5 bases not matched to a gene; V was cut back by 2 bases and J by 2 bases. In DNA form, the CDR3 reads TGTGCCAGCAGTTTACTCGGACAGGGGGGGAACTATGGCTACACCTTC. Its protein is CASSLLGQGGNYGYTF.

For the CDR3, the DNA is TGTGCCAGCAGTGGAAAAATGACTATCACTGAAGCTTTCTTT. Its translation: CASSGKMTITEAFF. V usage is TRBV2 and J usage is TRBJ1-1, with D unresolved. The CDR3 is 14 residues long. V lost 4 bases, J lost 4 bases, and 13 bases lay in between. The germline V gene has CDR1 SNHLY and CDR2 FYNNEI.

The chain carries TRBV10-3 and TRBJ1-1; weak D call: TRBD1 (6 bases). V lost 11 bases and J lost 1, with 14 bases in between. Germline CDR1 and CDR2: ENHRY and SYGVKD. The CDR3 extends over 13 amino acids. This CDR3 is CAVAGTTNTEAFF. The DNA of the CDR3 is TGTGCCGTCGCCGGGACAACGAACACTGAAGCTTTCTTT.

This rearrangement joins TRBV11-1 to TRBJ1-1; 7 nucleotides agree with TRBD1. CDR1 is SGHAT, CDR2 FQDESV, per germline (reference sequence). Losses at the gene ends were 4 bases for V and 4 bases for J; bases not matched to a gene: 6. The CDR3 is 14 residues long. The CDR3 loop reads CASSYRGLGTEAFF. The CDR3 DNA sequence: TGTGCCAGCAGCTACAGGGGATTGGGCACTGAAGCTTTCTTT. The whole variable domain, filled in from reference TRBV11-1 and TRBJ1-1, reads EAEVAQSPRYKITEKSQAVAFWCDPISGHATLYWYRQILGQGPELLVQFQDESVVDDSQLPKDRFSAERLKGVDSTLKIQPAELGDSAMYLCASSYRGLGTEAFFGQGTRLTVV.

This clone was found a few times. The rearrangement links TRBV4-1 to TRBJ2-1, with 11 nucleotides matching TRBD2. V shed 1 base and J 9 bases; nucleotides not matched to a gene: 17. CDR3 length: 19 residues. Per the germline V gene, CDR1 is MGHRA and CDR2 is YSYEKL. CDR3 coding DNA: TGCGCCAGCAGCCAAGCCCTTGGAAGTAGCGGGAGGGAGAGGGGTGAGCAGTTCTTC. It specifies CASSQALGSSGRERGEQFF.

The chain joins TRBV28 to TRBJ1-2; D perhaps matches TRBD1 (5 bases). The CDR3 totals 15 residues. Germline CDR1 and CDR2: MDHEN and SYDVKM. V lost 6 bases and J lost 0, with 14 bases in between. In nucleotides, the CDR3 is TGTGCCAGCAGCCCTGGGGGGAGCTCTAACTATGGCTACACCTTC. Translation gives CASSPGGSSNYGYTF.

The CDR3 region has the DNA TGCGCCAGCAGCCCAATGACGGGAGAAGATGAGCAGTTCTTC. Amino acid sequence: CASSPMTGEDEQFF. This sequence joins TRBV5-1 and TRBJ2-1; tentative D call: TRBD2 (6 bases). CDR3 length: 14 residues. The V gene lost 4 bases and the J gene lost 8 bases, with 16 bases spanning the gap. Germline V gives CDR1 SGHRS, CDR2 YFSETQ. Supplemented by reference TRBV5-1 and TRBJ2-1, the full variable domain reads KAGVTQTPRYLIKTRGQQVTLSCSPISGHRSVSWYQQTPGQGLQFLFEYFSETQRNKGNFPGRFSGRQFSNSRSEMNVSTLELGDSALYLCASSPMTGEDEQFFGPGTRLTVL.

This rearrangement joins TRBV11-3 to TRBJ2-2; TRBD2 matches 9 bases. The CDR3 length is 13 residues. CDR1 SGHNT and CDR2 YENEEA come from the germline V gene. V lost 7 bases, J lost 6 bases, and 3 bases stayed unmatched. CDR3 in amino acids: CASKAGGAGELFF. The DNA for the CDR3 is TGTGCCAGCAAAGCGGGAGGTGCCGGGGAGCTGTTTTTT.

V usage is TRBV7-8 and J usage is TRBJ1-2, with 7 bases fitting TRBD1. CDR1 and CDR2 (germline): SGHVS, FQNEAQ. Losses at the gene ends were 5 bases for V and 1 base for J; bases not matched to a gene: 7. The CDR3 has 15 residues. CDR3 protein: CASSRKGQFNYGYTF. CDR3 coding DNA: TGTGCCAGCAGCCGGAAGGGACAGTTTAACTATGGCTACACCTTC.

This clone was seen a handful of times. The J gene is TRBJ1-1, the V gene TRBV19, with a tentative D call TRBD1 (6 bases). The CDR3 spans 13 residues. Germline lookup yields CDR1 LNHDA and CDR2 SQIVND (reference sequence). Trimming removed 3 bases at V and 7 bases at J, with 12 bases between. CDR3 nucleotide sequence: TGTGCCAGTAGTATCTCGGACAGTCGTGAAGCTTTCTTT. It codes for CASSISDSREAFF.

In nucleotides, the CDR3 is TGTGCCAGCAGCTCCAATCCGGTTAGAGGAGAGACCCAGTACTTC. It translates to CASSSNPVRGETQYF. The gene calls are TRBV9 and TRBJ2-5; no reliable D call. CDR1 and CDR2 (germline): SGDLS, YYNGEE. Trimming cost V 4 bases and J 4 bases, with 17 bases left between them. This CDR3 spans 15 amino acids. The full variable domain, with the rest looked up from reference TRBV9 and TRBJ2-5, is DSGVTQTPKHLITATGQRVTLRCSPRSGDLSVYWYQQSLDQGLQFLIQYYNGEERAKGNILERFSAQQFPDLHSELNLSSLELGDSALYFCASSSNPVRGETQYFGPGTRLLVL.

The rearrangement uses TRBV6-1 and TRBJ1-6; 7 nucleotides align to TRBD1. The CDR3 contains 15 residues. Germline V gives CDR1 MNHNS, CDR2 SASEGT. V gave up 2 bases and J gave up 10 bases; unmatched junction bases: 8. CDR3 nucleotides: TGTGCCAGCAGTGAATCCGGGGACAGCGGGTCACCCCTCCACTTT. Its translation: CASSESGDSGSPLHF.

This chain uses TRBV18 with TRBJ1-3, with unresolved D. The V gene lost 2 bases and the J gene lost 2 bases, with 7 bases spanning the gap. The length of the CDR3 is 14 residues. Germline assignment: CDR1 KGHSH and CDR2 LQKENI. CDR3: CASSPDSPGNTIYF. The CDR3, as DNA: TGTGCCAGCTCACCAGACTCGCCTGGAAACACCATATATTTT.

The chain uses TRBV7-2 and TRBJ2-7; 10 bases align to TRBD1. From germline, CDR1 is SGHTA and CDR2 FQGNSA. The length of the CDR3 is 13 residues. V lost 5 bases, J lost 6 bases, and 4 bases stayed unmatched. The CDR3 sequence is CASSAGQGGEQYF. DNA for the CDR3: TGTGCCAGCAGCGCAGGACAGGGGGGCGAGCAGTACTTC.

The rearrangement joins TRBV5-1 to TRBJ1-2, with 7 bases aligning to TRBD1. Trimming cost V 0 bases and J 5 bases; bases outside gene matches: 10. The CDR3 runs 16 residues. CDR1 and CDR2 (germline): SGHRS, YFSETQ. The CDR3 bases are TGCGCCAGCAGCTTGGGAGGGACAGCGGTGGGTTATGGCTACACCTTC. It is translated as CASSLGGTAVGYGYTF. Using reference TRBV5-1 and TRBJ1-2 for the parts outside the CDR3, the full variable domain is KAGVTQTPRYLIKTRGQQVTLSCSPISGHRSVSWYQQTPGQGLQFLFEYFSETQRNKGNFPGRFSGRQFSNSRSEMNVSTLELGDSALYLCASSLGGTAVGYGYTFGSGTRLTVV.

This chain uses TRBV6-5 with TRBJ1-1, with a possible D match to TRBD1 (6 bases). The V and J ends lost 5 bases and 3 bases respectively, with 13 bases between them. This CDR3 has 14 residues. The germline V gene encodes CDR1 MNHEY and CDR2 SVGAGI. Here the CDR3 reads CASSLPGVYTEAFF. CDR3 nucleotide sequence: TGTGCCAGCAGTCTACCAGGGGTTTACACTGAAGCTTTCTTT.

The V and J genes are TRBV27 and TRBJ2-5; TRBD1 matches 11 bases. From germline, CDR1 is MNHEY and CDR2 SMNVEV (reference sequence). CDR3 length: 15 residues. The ends lost 6 bases at V and 6 bases at J; junction bases unmatched: 9. In DNA form, the CDR3 reads TGTGCCAGCAGGCCCGGGACAGGGGGAAGTAAGACCCAGTACTTC. Translated, it gives CASRPGTGGSKTQYF.

V and J are TRBV14 and TRBJ2-7; maybe TRBD2 (5 bases). V dropped 0 bases and J dropped 4 bases, with 13 bases sitting between them. Germline CDR1 SGHDN, CDR2 FVKESK. The CDR3 extends over 15 amino acids. CDR3: CASSQDPGTDYEQYF. CDR3 coding DNA: TGTGCCAGCAGCCAAGATCCGGGAACCGATTACGAGCAGTACTTC.

The chain has TRBV29-1 and TRBJ2-2; 9 positions agree with TRBD2. The germline CDR1 and CDR2 sequences are SQVTM and ANQGSEA. The CDR3 is 15 amino acids. V was pared by 5 bases and J by 5 bases, with 9 bases of the junction left unmatched. DNA for the CDR3: TGCAGCGTTTTAATTAGCGGGAGCACGACCGGGGAGCTGTTTTTT. It encodes CSVLISGSTTGELFF.

The rearrangement joins TRBV6-1 to TRBJ2-2, with 9 bases that match TRBD1. Trimming removed 7 bases from V and 6 bases from J; junction bases left unmatched: 9. CDR3 length: 15 residues. In germline, CDR1 is MNHNS, CDR2 SASEGT. This CDR3 is CASTWDRVGAGELFF. DNA of the CDR3: TGTGCCAGCACTTGGGACAGGGTTGGCGCCGGGGAGCTGTTTTTT.

This rearrangement joins TRBV11-2 to TRBJ1-1, with a tentative D call TRBD1 (5 bases). The ends were cut back, 5 bases at V and 8 bases at J, with 18 bases in the middle. The CDR3 is 14 amino acids. Germline-derived CDR1 and CDR2 are SGHAT and FQNNGV. The CDR3 DNA reads TGTGCCAGCAGCGGTCGGACATATAGGAGAGAAGCTTTCTTT. Translating it yields CASSGRTYRREAFF.

Concerning this clone: Relative to the germline gene, one junction end is altered; a read error may explain this. The chain recombines TRBV7-9 with TRBJ2-7; TRBD2 agrees at 7 bases. Germline V gene lookup returns CDR1 SEHNR and CDR2 FQNEAQ (reference sequence). The CDR3 is 15 amino acids. DNA of the CDR3: TGTTCCAGCAGCCCCCCGCTAGCGGAGGCCTACGAGCAGTACTTC. Encoded protein: CSSSPPLAEAYEQYF.

The rearrangement uses TRBV19 and TRBJ1-5, with 7 bases that match TRBD1. Germline CDR1 is LNHDA and CDR2 is SQIVND (reference sequence). The trim removed 1 base at V and 7 bases at J, leaving 7 bases unmatched. CDR3 length equals 15 residues. CDR3 nucleotides: TGTGCCAGTAGTATAGGTCCAGGGGGTGACCAGCCCCAGCATTTT. This gives the protein CASSIGPGGDQPQHF. Drawing the rest from reference TRBV19 and TRBJ1-5, the complete variable domain is DGGITQSPKYLFRKEGQNVTLSCEQNLNHDAMYWYRQDPGQGLRLIYYSQIVNDFQKGDIAEGYSVSREKKESFPLTVTSAQKNPTAFYLCASSIGPGGDQPQHFGDGTRLSIL.

About this clone: At one end, the junction sequence differs from germline, possibly due to a read error. The chain carries TRBV28 and TRBJ2-7, with 8 nucleotides matching TRBD1. Per germline, CDR1 MDHEN and CDR2 SYDVKM. The CDR3 has 11 residues. CDR3 sequence (DNA): TGTGCCAGCAGTCAATCCTGGACAGGGACCTTC. It codes for CASSQSWTGTF.

A single count supports this clone. This chain's CDR3 is CAWSHRGRQETQYF. In DNA, the CDR3 is TGTGCCTGGAGTCACAGGGGAAGGCAAGAGACCCAGTACTTC. This chain uses TRBV30 with TRBJ2-5, with 7 bases matching TRBD1. The CDR3 is 14 residues long. The germline gives CDR1 GTSNPN, CDR2 SVGIG (reference sequence). With V trimmed by 2 bases and J by 2 bases, 5 bases remained unmatched. The variable domain in full, completed from reference TRBV30 and TRBJ2-5, reads SQTIHQWPATLVQPVGSPLSLECTVEGTSNPNLYWYRQAAGRGLQLLFYSVGIGQISSEVPQNLSASRPQDRQFILSSKKLLLSDSGFYLCAWSHRGRQETQYFGPGTRLLVL.